This TCR beta chain came from a study of blood T cell repertoires in COVID-19. For the study at large: There were acute and convalescent COVID-19 samples, and they came from the United States, Italy and Spain.

Per the study methods: Reference gene primer amplification gave nucleated cell count estimates. The data were produced by immunoSEQ multiplex PCR, yet TCRdb's version contains in-frame clones alone and is incomplete. That table furnishes V, J and clone size, whereas the DNA furnished D and trimming. The sample lists about 330,000 clones; more than 85% were seen once. Trimming cost V 3 bases and J 6 bases, with 14 bases left between them. Germline CDR1 and CDR2: KGHSH and LQKENI. The CDR3 contains 14 residues. Enrollees, about 18 to 89 years old, lived in 20 to 25 US areas. Either two negative PCRs, clearance, or symptom resolution qualified Cohort 3 donors as recovered.

Material for sequencing was PBMCs or T cells enriched from blood (not recorded which). The chain recombines TRBV18 with TRBJ1-1; a weak D match, TRBD1 (5 bases). The origin of this receptor is a woman under 40 who had recovered from COVID-19. CDR3 loop: CASSPLGGNSEAFF. DNA of the CDR3: TGTGCCAGCTCACCCTTGGGGGGGAATTCTGAAGCTTTCTTT.